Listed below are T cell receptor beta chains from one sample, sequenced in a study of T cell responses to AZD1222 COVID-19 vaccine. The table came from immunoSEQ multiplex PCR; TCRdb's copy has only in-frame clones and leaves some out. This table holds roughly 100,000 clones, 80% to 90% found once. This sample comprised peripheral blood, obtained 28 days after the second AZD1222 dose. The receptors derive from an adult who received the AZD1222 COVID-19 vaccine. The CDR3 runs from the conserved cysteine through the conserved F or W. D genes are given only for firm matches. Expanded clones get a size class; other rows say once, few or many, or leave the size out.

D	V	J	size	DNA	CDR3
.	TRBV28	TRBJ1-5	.	TGTGCCAGCAGTTTCTCGGACGGAAGCAATCAGCCCCAGCATTTT	CASSFSDGSNQPQHF
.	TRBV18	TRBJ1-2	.	TGTGCCAGCTCAAAAAGTACTTCACCTAACTATGGCTACACCTTC	CASSKSTSPNYGYTF
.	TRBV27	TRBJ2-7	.	TGTGCCAGCAGTTTCTTAGGCTCGGGTGAGCAGTACTTC	CASSFLGSGEQYF
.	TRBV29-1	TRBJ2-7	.	TGCAGCGTTACTGGACTGAACGAGCAGTACTTC	CSVTGLNEQYF
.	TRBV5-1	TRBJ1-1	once	TGCGCCAGCAGCCCGGAGGGGCACACTGAAGCTTTCTTT	CASSPEGHTEAFF
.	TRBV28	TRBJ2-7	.	TGTGCCAGCAGACGAGGGGGAGGGCAGTACTTC	CASRRGGGQYF
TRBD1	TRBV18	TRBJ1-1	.	TGTGCCAGCTCACCAAGGACAGGGAACACTGAAGCTTTCTTT	CASSPRTGNTEAFF
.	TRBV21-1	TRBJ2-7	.	TGTGCCAGCAGCAAAGAACTTAGGGCAGGGTACTCCTACGAGCAGTACTTC	CASSKELRAGYSYEQYF
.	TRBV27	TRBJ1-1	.	TGTGCCAGCAGTTTTATATCAGGGGCCACTGAAGCTTTCTTT	CASSFISGATEAFF
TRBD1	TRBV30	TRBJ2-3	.	TGTGCCTGGAGTCACCCAAGGACAGGGGGGACAGATACGCAGTATTTT	CAWSHPRTGGTDTQYF
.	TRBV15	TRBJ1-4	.	TGTGCCACCAGCAGCCGACAGGACCTCAATGAAAAACTGTTTTTT	CATSSRQDLNEKLFF
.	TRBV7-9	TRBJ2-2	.	TGTGCCAGCAGCTTACGGTCCCAGGGATTAGCCGGGGAGCTGTTTTTT	CASSLRSQGLAGELFF
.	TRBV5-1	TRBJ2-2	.	TGCGCCAGCAGCGGCCGCGGGGAGCTGTTTTTT	CASSGRGELFF
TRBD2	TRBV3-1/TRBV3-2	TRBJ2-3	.	TGTGCCAGCAGCCCACGGACTAGCGGGAGCCCCACAGATACGCAGTATTTT	CASSPRTSGSPTDTQYF
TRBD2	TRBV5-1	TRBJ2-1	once	TGCGCCAGCACCCCCTTATCGGGGGGGCCATATGAGCAGTTCTTC	CASTPLSGGPYEQFF
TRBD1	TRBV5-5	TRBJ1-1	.	TGTGCCAGCAGCTGGACAGGGGCGTTGGGCACTGAAGCTTTCTTT	CASSWTGALGTEAFF
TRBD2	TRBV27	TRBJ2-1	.	TGTGCCAGCAGTCCGGGACTAGCGGGAGCCCCCAATGAGCAGTTCTTC	CASSPGLAGAPNEQFF
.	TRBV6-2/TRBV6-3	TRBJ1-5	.	TGTGCCAGCAGCGACAGTACCTATCAGCCCCAGCATTTT	CASSDSTYQPQHF
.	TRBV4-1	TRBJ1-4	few	TGCGCCAGCAGCCACTCCAGGGCAGGGTTGGATGAAAAACTGTTTTTT	CASSHSRAGLDEKLFF
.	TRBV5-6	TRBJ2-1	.	TGTGCCAGCAGCTTGGGTTCGTCCTACAATGAGCAGTTCTTC	CASSLGSSYNEQFF
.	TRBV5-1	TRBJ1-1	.	TGCGCCAGCAGCCCCCGATCGGGTAAAAGGGGGGGCACTGAAGCTTTCTTT	CASSPRSGKRGGTEAFF
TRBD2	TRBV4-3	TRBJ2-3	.	TGCGCCAGCAGCATCGCGGGAGCGGGAGTGGGGACAGATACGCAGTATTTT	CASSIAGAGVGTDTQYF
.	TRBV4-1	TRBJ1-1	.	TGCGCCAGCAGCCAAATTCAGGGGCTGAACACTGAAGCTTTCTTT	CASSQIQGLNTEAFF
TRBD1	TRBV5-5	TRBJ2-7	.	TGTGCCAGCAGCTGGGGCGGACAGGGAAGGTCCTACGAGCAGTACTTC	CASSWGGQGRSYEQYF
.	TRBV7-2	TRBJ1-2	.	TGTGCCAGCAGCCCCCTTGGTAAATCGGGGGGTTATGGCTACACCTTC	CASSPLGKSGGYGYTF
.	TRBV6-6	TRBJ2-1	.	TGTGCCAGCGGGTCGGACTACCAAGGTGAGCAGTTCTTC	CASGSDYQGEQFF